The 27 T cell receptor beta chains listed next were all sequenced from one sample in a study of breast tumors, draining lymph nodes, adjacent tissues (dated by TCRdb to about 2016). The library came from multiplex PCR. Sequencing was carried out with an Illumina HiSeq 2000. The raw public data were reprocessed by TCRdb itself: fastp quality trimming at Q25, MiXCR clonotype calling, in-frame beta chains only. Each CDR3 protein appears once, grouped with its most common genes and DNA. This sample is represented by more than 20,000 distinct CDR3 sequences; less than 25% of them were singletons. Clones ranked in the top ten supply about 14% of the sample. Sequencing used breast tumor tissue. These receptors all come from a female donor with breast cancer. Some clones in this sample may be carry-over from other donors' samples.

Ten or more counts support this clonotype. This rearrangement joins TRBV20-1 to TRBJ2-7; 11 nucleotides match TRBD2. Germline CDR1 and CDR2: DFQATT and SNEGSKA (reference sequence). V shed 3 bases and J 4 bases; nucleotides not matched to a gene: 11. This CDR3 is 16 amino acids long. The CDR3 nucleotides read TGCAGTGCTAGTGAACTCACTAGCGGGAGACATTACGAGCAGTACTTC. Translated, it gives CSASELTSGRHYEQYF.

This clonotype was found many times. The chain uses TRBV20-1 and TRBJ2-5; D is possibly TRBD1 or TRBD2 (6 bases each). The CDR3 is 14 amino acids. V lost 1 base and J 2 bases, leaving 11 bases between the germline ends. Germline loops: CDR1 DFQATT, CDR2 SNEGSKA (reference sequence). In DNA form, the CDR3 reads TGCAGTGCTAGAGGAGGAGGGGGGCAAGAGACCCAGTACTTC. It translates to CSARGGGGQETQYF.

This clonotype was recorded many times. The CDR3 protein is CASSQMGQGSTGELFF. CDR3 nucleotide sequence: TGTGCCAGCAGCCAAATGGGACAGGGGAGCACCGGGGAGCTGTTTTTT. V usage is TRBV4-2 and J usage is TRBJ2-2, with TRBD1 identical over 10 bases. The length of the CDR3 is 16 residues. V was clipped by 2 bases and J by 4 bases; unmatched bases: 4. CDR1 and CDR2 (germline): LGHNA, YNFKEQ.

Comment on this clonotype: One junction end does not reproduce the germline sequence, and a read error may be involved. The chain couples TRBV12-3 or TRBV12-4 to TRBJ2-6, with 12 bases that match TRBD1. The CDR3 totals 18 residues. The CDR3 DNA follows: TGTGCCAGCAGTTTCCCGGGACAGGGGGCGCCTGGGGCCAACGCCCTGACTTTC. Encoded protein: CASSFPGQGAPGANALTF.

The chain carries TRBV7-3 and TRBJ1-1; possibly TRBD1 for D (6 bases). The CDR3 is 14 residues long. V shed 2 bases and J shed 1 base, with 8 bases lying between them. Germline-derived CDR1 and CDR2 are SGHTA and FQGTGA. The CDR3 nucleotides are TGTGCCAGCAGCTTAGGACAGTCGAACACTGAAGCTTTCTTT. It is translated as CASSLGQSNTEAFF.

Ten or more counts support this clonotype. The chain recombines TRBV6-1 with TRBJ1-2, with D possibly being TRBD1 (5 bases). The germline CDR1 and CDR2 sequences are MNHNS and SASEGT. Trimming took 8 bases from V and 5 from J, leaving 12 bases between them. This CDR3 comprises 12 residues. The CDR3 bases are TGTGCCAGCGGTCGGGACGGGTATGGCTACACCTTC. Residues: CASGRDGYGYTF.

This clonotype has a count of ten or more. The chain links TRBV7-9 to TRBJ1-2; TRBD1 is a possible D gene (6 bases). The germline CDR1 and CDR2 sequences are SEHNR and FQNEAQ (reference sequence). V shed 4 bases and J shed 6 bases, with 12 bases lying between them. The CDR3 extends over 13 amino acids. CDR3 nucleotides: TGTGCCAGCAGCTCAGGGGCGGGGGATGGCTACACCTTC. Amino acids: CASSSGAGDGYTF.

This clonotype was found many times. This rearrangement joins TRBV4-1 to TRBJ1-2; D is possibly TRBD1 (6 bases). The V end lost 1 base, the J end lost 4 bases, and 10 bases lay between the germline ends. There are 14 residues in the CDR3. Germline CDR1 MGHRA, CDR2 YSYEKL. The CDR3 nucleotides read TGCGCCAGCAGCCAAGGGGGGCAGCCCTATGGCTACACCTTC. This gives the protein CASSQGGQPYGYTF.

This clonotype appeared a single time. The chain combines TRBV15 with TRBJ1-1, with TRBD1 matching 8 bases. This CDR3 comprises 16 residues. Trimming took 1 base from V and 2 from J; bases not matched to a gene: 6. Germline loops: CDR1 LNHNV, CDR2 YYDKDF (reference sequence). As DNA, the CDR3 is TGTGCCACCAGCAGAGCGAGGACAGGGACTAACACTGAAGCTTTCTTT. This encodes CATSRARTGTNTEAFF.

Only a few counts were recorded for this clonotype. One base away lies a much larger clone, so this may be a sequencing read error. The chain has TRBV28 and TRBJ1-3, with 7 bases identical to TRBD1. In germline, CDR1 is MDHEN, CDR2 SYDVKM. CDR3 size: 15 residues. Trimming removed 10 bases from V and 6 bases from J; junction bases left unmatched: 15. The CDR3, as DNA: TGTGCCACCGTCTCTTACAGGGGCCCTGAAAACACCATATATTTT. Its translation: CATVSYRGPENTIYF.

This clonotype was recorded only once. This may arise from a read error, as a much more abundant clone is one base away. V usage is TRBV6-1 and J usage is TRBJ2-1; 9 bases agree with TRBD2. Germline CDR1 MNHNS, CDR2 SASEGT. The CDR3 is 16 residues long. The CDR3 region is CARSVPFAGGLVEQFF. CDR3 nucleotide sequence: TGTGCCCGCAGTGTACCTTTCGCGGGAGGGCTTGTTGAGCAGTTCTTC.

Turning to this clonotype: Compared with germline, one end of the junction differs, possibly owing to a read error. This chain links TRBV7-2 with TRBJ1-3; 11 bases fit TRBD1. This CDR3 contains 15 residues. The germline CDR1 and CDR2 sequences are SGHTA and FQGNSA. CDR3 amino acids: CASSTDRGHGNTVYF. The CDR3 nucleotides are TGTGCCAGCAGCACGGACAGGGGGCATGGAAACACCGTATATTTT.

This clonotype has more than one count but fewer than ten. This sequence joins TRBV29-1 and TRBJ1-1, with D possibly matching TRBD1 (5 bases). V lost 3 bases and J lost 7, with 9 bases in between. Germline CDR1 is SQVTM and CDR2 is ANQGSEA. This CDR3 spans 11 amino acids. CDR3 sequence reads: CSVDGGSEAFF. The CDR3 DNA sequence: TGCAGCGTTGACGGGGGGAGTGAAGCTTTCTTT.

In its sample, this clonotype was seen many times. This chain uses TRBV9 with TRBJ1-5, with 7 bases identical to TRBD1. Germline loops: CDR1 SGDLS, CDR2 YYNGEE. With V trimmed by 3 bases and J by 0 bases, 3 bases remained unmatched. The CDR3 loop spans 15 amino acids. CDR3 region: CASSAKGASNQPQHF. CDR3 in DNA: TGTGCCAGCAGCGCCAAGGGGGCTAGCAATCAGCCCCAGCATTTT.

The gene calls are TRBV28 and TRBJ2-3; 8 nucleotides agree with TRBD1. CDR1 and CDR2 (germline): MDHEN, SYDVKM. The V and J ends lost 7 bases and 4 bases, in that order; junction bases with no gene match: 19. This CDR3 has 18 residues. CDR3 region: CASTTLGSGTGGSDTQYF. The CDR3 bases are TGTGCCAGCACCACCTTGGGATCCGGGACAGGCGGCTCAGATACGCAGTATTTT.

In this sample, this clonotype turned up many times. The chain has TRBV10-3 and TRBJ2-1; D might be TRBD2 (7 bases). Germline-derived CDR1 and CDR2 are ENHRY and SYGVKD. The CDR3 is 15 residues long. The germline V and J ends were trimmed by 3 bases and 9 bases, with 18 bases remaining between them. DNA of the CDR3: TGTGCCATCAGTGAAGGGGGAGGGAGTGCTAGTGAGCAGTTCTTC. It is translated as CAISEGGGSASEQFF.

For this clonotype: This could be a read error, since a much larger clone is one nucleotide away. The rearrangement uses TRBV28 and TRBJ1-6; D perhaps matches TRBD1 (6 bases). V lost 3 bases and J 11 bases, leaving 14 bases between the germline ends. CDR3 length: 14 residues. Germline assignment: CDR1 MDHEN and CDR2 SYDVKM. CDR3 protein: CASSFNRDNPPLHF. The CDR3 bases are TGTGCCAGCAGTTTCAACAGGGACAATCCACCCCTCCACTTT.

The sample holds many counts of this clonotype. This sequence joins TRBV30 and TRBJ2-3, with D possibly matching TRBD1 (7 bases). Germline CDR1 GTSNPN, CDR2 SVGIG (reference sequence). The CDR3 has 12 residues. Trimming left V 2 bases short and J 6 bases short, with 9 bases between. CDR3 sequence: CAWSPGGDTQYF. The CDR3 nucleotides read TGTGCCTGGAGTCCAGGGGGGGATACGCAGTATTTT.

This clonotype was found many times. The V and J genes are TRBV6-6 and TRBJ1-5; 7 bases align to TRBD1. The CDR3 is 14 amino acids. The germline V gene has CDR1 MNHNY and CDR2 SVGAGI (reference sequence). The J segment lost 9 bases and the V segment lost 7 bases, leaving 12 bases of the junction unmatched. The CDR3: CASNPGTALSPQHF. The CDR3 bases are TGTGCCAGCAACCCCGGGACAGCTTTATCGCCCCAGCATTTT.

This clonotype was counted ten times or more. V gene TRBV12-3 or TRBV12-4 combines with J gene TRBJ2-2; 9 bases match TRBD1. Trimming cost V 3 bases and J 1 base; bases outside gene matches: 3. The CDR3 contains 16 residues. The CDR3 DNA reads as TGTGCCAGCAGTTTGAGGACAGGGGTGAACACCGGGGAGCTGTTTTTT. This gives the protein CASSLRTGVNTGELFF.

This clonotype was counted at least ten times. The chain uses TRBV11-3 and TRBJ2-3; D is possibly TRBD1 or TRBD2 (6 bases each). Germline values: CDR1 SGHNT, CDR2 YENEEA. V dropped 1 base and J dropped 5 bases, with 13 bases sitting between them. This CDR3 region has 15 residues. The CDR3 bases are TGTGCCAGCAGCTTAGGCCGGGGGCCGGGAGATACGCAGTATTTT. Amino acid sequence: CASSLGRGPGDTQYF.

The chain combines TRBV28 with TRBJ1-2; 8 positions match TRBD1. Germline loops: CDR1 MDHEN, CDR2 SYDVKM. This CDR3 contains 14 residues. V lost 5 bases and J lost 4; bases outside the gene matches: 6. The CDR3 DNA reads TGTGCCAGCAGTCCCTGGACAGGGAGCTATGGCTACACCTTC. This gives the protein CASSPWTGSYGYTF.

This clonotype was observed many times. The chain carries TRBV4-2 and TRBJ1-5, with 7 positions matching TRBD1. V trimming: 1 base; J trimming: 5 bases; junction bases outside the gene matches: 5. The length of the CDR3 is 15 residues. Germline assignment: CDR1 LGHNA and CDR2 YNFKEQ. In DNA, the CDR3 is TGTGCCAGCAGCCAAGTGTCGCAGGGGGATCAGCCCCAGCATTTT. It yields the protein CASSQVSQGDQPQHF.

This clonotype has at least ten counts. The rearrangement uses TRBV14 and TRBJ2-7; tentatively, D is TRBD2 (6 bases). Between the trimmed V and J ends, which lost 4 bases and 3 bases, there was a span of 10 bases. This CDR3 is built from 13 residues. From germline, CDR1 is SGHDN and CDR2 FVKESK. The CDR3, as DNA: TGTGCCAGCAGCCGGACTACGAACTACGAGCAGTACTTC. Translated, it gives CASSRTTNYEQYF.

By its share, this clonotype is medium-sized (0.01 to 0.1%). The chain uses TRBV18 and TRBJ2-7; no firm D call. The CDR3 spans 11 residues. Between the trimmed V and J ends, which lost 5 bases and 0 bases, there was a span of 2 bases. The germline V gene has CDR1 KGHSH and CDR2 LQKENI. CDR3: CASSSSYEQYF. CDR3 sequence (DNA): TGTGCCAGCTCATCCTCCTACGAGCAGTACTTC.

This clonotype was seen ten or more times. V usage is TRBV20-1 and J usage is TRBJ1-5, with unresolved D. Germline V lookup: CDR1 DFQATT, CDR2 SNEGSKA (reference sequence). Trimming cost V 5 bases and J 4 bases, with 15 bases left between them. The CDR3 sequence is 14 residues long. CDR3 nucleotides: TGCAGTGCTTCCGACAAATTCCTTAATCAGCCCCAGCATTTT. Protein: CSASDKFLNQPQHF.

The sample holds many counts of this clonotype. V gene TRBV4-2 combines with J gene TRBJ2-3; 10 nucleotides match TRBD2. This CDR3 spans 16 amino acids. J was trimmed by 6 bases and V by 5 bases; bases with no gene match: 11. The germline V gene has CDR1 LGHNA and CDR2 YNFKEQ. CDR3 in DNA: TGTGCCAGCAGCTCCCAGAGTCAGCGGGAGGGGGATACGCAGTATTTT. Its protein is CASSSQSQREGDTQYF.